This entry is about one T cell receptor beta chain. The table came from immunoSEQ multiplex PCR; TCRdb's copy has only in-frame clones and leaves some out. The sample carries about 170,000 clones, about four fifths recorded once. The CDR3 has 14 amino acids. V dropped 4 bases and J dropped 4; count of bases not matched to a gene: 4. From germline, CDR1 is ENHRY and CDR2 SYGVKD. These data come from a study of blood T cell repertoires in COVID-19. Sequencing was carried out using PBMCs or T cells enriched from blood (not recorded which). The chain joins TRBV10-3 to TRBJ1-5; 7 bases are a match to TRBD1. This TCR came from a man aged 45 to 65 who had recovered from COVID-19. The CDR3 reads CAISGETGNQPQHF. As DNA, the CDR3 is TGTGCCATCAGTGGCGAGACAGGGAATCAGCCCCAGCATTTT.